Each of the 22 T cell receptor beta chains below was sequenced from the same sample in a study of T-cell reconstitution after alpha-beta-depleted transplantation in children. It was with unique molecular identifiers that the TCRbeta library was prepared. TCRdb re-analysed the PCR reads in MiXCR, keeping a single row per CDR3 protein. Of just over 350,000 distinct CDR3 sequences listed, 10% to 15% are singletons. Sequenced material: PBMCs, taken from the stem cell graft. Receptors were obtained from a human donor who donated a stem cell graft to a child with Fanconi anemia.

The genes are TRBV3-1 and TRBJ2-1; TRBD1 agrees at 7 bases. Germline CDR1 LGHDT, CDR2 YNNKEL (reference sequence). V was clipped by 4 bases and J by 0 bases; unmatched bases: 9. The CDR3 covers 17 residues. The DNA for the CDR3 is TGTGCCAGCAGCCTCTGGGACAGCCAAATCTCCTACAATGAGCAGTTCTTC. Encoded protein: CASSLWDSQISYNEQFF.

This clonotype showed up many times. The gene calls are TRBV12-3 or TRBV12-4 and TRBJ2-2; D not resolved. CDR3 length equals 15 residues. V was cut by 2 bases and J by 5 bases, with 12 bases left in between. CDR3 sequence: CASSLPGSGTGELFF. The CDR3 DNA is TGTGCCAGCAGTTTACCCGGCAGTGGGACCGGGGAGCTGTTTTTT.

At least ten counts were recorded for this clonotype. The CDR3 loop reads CASSLGTVLNTIYF. CDR3 nucleotides: TGTGCCAGCAGCCTCGGGACAGTTCTAAACACCATATATTTT. The chain couples TRBV7-8 to TRBJ1-3, with TRBD1 matching over 7 bases. The V segment lost 5 bases and the J segment 6 bases; nucleotides outside the gene matches: 7. This CDR3 is 14 amino acids long. Germline V lookup: CDR1 SGHVS, CDR2 FQNEAQ.

This clonotype turned up a few times. The CDR3 DNA sequence: TGCGCCAGCAGCTTGGGACAGGGTAGTTCACCCCTCCACTTT. It specifies CASSLGQGSSPLHF. The chain recombines TRBV5-1 with TRBJ1-6; the match to TRBD1 covers 7 bases. CDR3 size: 14 residues. Looked up from germline, CDR1 is SGHRS and CDR2 is YFSETQ. J was trimmed by 9 bases and V by 0 bases; bases with no gene match: 3.

Ten or more counts support this clonotype. The genes are TRBV29-1 and TRBJ1-1, with D uncertain. CDR3 size: 11 residues. The germline CDR1 and CDR2 sequences are SQVTM and ANQGSEA. The V end lost 5 bases, the J end lost 0 bases, and 4 bases lay between the germline ends. This chain's CDR3 is CSVRVNTEAFF. CDR3 coding DNA: TGCAGCGTTAGAGTGAACACTGAAGCTTTCTTT.

V gene TRBV10-2 combines with J gene TRBJ2-2, with 8 positions matching TRBD2. There are 15 residues in the CDR3. Germline CDR1 reads WSHSY; CDR2 reads SAAADI. The ends lost 4 bases at V and 5 bases at J; junction bases unmatched: 6. The CDR3 spells CASSGIAGRTGELFF. DNA of the CDR3: TGCGCCAGCAGTGGGATAGCGGGGAGGACCGGGGAGCTGTTTTTT.

To note about this clonotype: An end of the junction does not agree with germline; a read error may underlie this. CDR3 coding DNA: TGCAGTGCAACCGACCCGGACAGGGGTAGCGATCAGCCCCAGCATTTT. The encoded protein is CSATDPDRGSDQPQHF. The chain is built from TRBV20-1 and TRBJ1-5; 9 bases line up with TRBD1. The CDR3 length is 16 residues. Per germline, CDR1 DFQATT and CDR2 SNEGSKA (reference sequence).

In this sample, this clonotype turned up a few times. The chain links TRBV12-3 or TRBV12-4 to TRBJ2-5; D is undetermined. Trimming left V 1 base short and J 1 base short, with 7 bases between. This CDR3 has 14 residues. The CDR3 DNA is TGTGCCAGCAGTTTAGAACGGAGCCAAGAGACCCAGTACTTC. Encoded protein: CASSLERSQETQYF.

Ten or more counts support this clonotype. A junction boundary mismatches the germline segment, possibly from a read error. This rearrangement joins TRBV7-6 to TRBJ2-2, with a weak D call TRBD2 (5 bases). CDR1 and CDR2 (germline): SGHVS, FNYEAQ. The CDR3 consists of 13 residues. CDR3 protein: CASSLALGGELFF. In nucleotides, the CDR3 is TGTGCCAGCAGCCTAGCCCTGGGCGGGGAGCTGTTTTTT.

The V gene is TRBV24-1, the J gene TRBJ2-4, with D unclear. The CDR3 covers 12 residues. CDR1 and CDR2 from the germline V gene are KGHDR and SFDVKD. Trimming pared 3 bases from V and 5 bases from J, leaving 4 bases between. CDR3 region: CATSDGENIQYF. The CDR3 bases are TGTGCCACCAGTGATGGTGAAAACATTCAGTACTTC.

The V call is TRBV20-1, the J call TRBJ1-3; D is unclear. The V gene lost 5 bases and the J gene lost 3 bases, with 17 bases spanning the gap. The CDR3 loop spans 15 amino acids. Germline V gives CDR1 DFQATT, CDR2 SNEGSKA (reference sequence). CDR3 in amino acids: CSAPPEGPGGNTIYF. CDR3 nucleotide sequence: TGCAGTGCTCCCCCGGAAGGGCCCGGTGGAAACACCATATATTTT.

This clonotype was seen only once. The V call is TRBV19, the J call TRBJ1-1, with a weak D call TRBD1 (5 bases). The CDR3 is 13 residues long. V gave up 8 bases and J gave up 7 bases, with 17 bases separating them. Germline CDR1 and CDR2: LNHDA and SQIVND (reference sequence). The CDR3 DNA reads TGTGCCAGTGCCGGGCAGGGACGTAGTGAAGCTTTCTTT. Translated, it gives CASAGQGRSEAFF.

This clonotype has at least ten counts. This sequence joins TRBV12-3 or TRBV12-4 and TRBJ1-5; D gene ambiguous. The CDR3 has 13 amino acids. Trimming took 6 bases from V and 7 from J, leaving 13 bases between them. For the CDR3, the DNA is TGTGCCAGCAGCCCGAACAGCCCGCAGCCCCAGCATTTT. This translates into CASSPNSPQPQHF.

V gene TRBV12-3 or TRBV12-4 combines with J gene TRBJ2-5, with D perhaps TRBD1 or TRBD2 (6 bases each). Deletions cut 6 bases from V and 7 bases from J, with 15 bases between. The CDR3 has 13 amino acids. CDR3 sequence (DNA): TGTGCCAGCAGGGAAGGGGGGATTGGGACCCAGTACTTC. It yields the protein CASREGGIGTQYF.

The chain couples TRBV15 to TRBJ2-3; TRBD1 agrees at 9 bases. This CDR3 is 14 amino acids long. Per germline, CDR1 LNHNV and CDR2 YYDKDF (reference sequence). After removal of 7 bases from V and 4 bases from J, the junction contained 6 bases not matched to a gene. The CDR3 DNA follows: TGTGCCACCATCCGGGACAGGGAGTCAGATACGCAGTATTTT. Encoded protein: CATIRDRESDTQYF.

This clonotype came up a few times. The chain links TRBV12-3 or TRBV12-4 to TRBJ2-4; D is unresolved. The germline V and J ends were trimmed by 5 bases and 0 bases, with 14 bases remaining between them. CDR3 length equals 16 residues. Written as DNA, the CDR3 is TGTGCCAGCAGTCCAGGACGGAGACTAGCCAAAAACATTCAGTACTTC. Its translation is CASSPGRRLAKNIQYF.

The chain joins TRBV20-1 to TRBJ1-4; unclear D gene. The CDR3 runs to 13 residues. Germline V gene data show CDR1 as DFQATT and CDR2 as SNEGSKA (reference sequence). Trimming removed 4 bases at V and 3 bases at J, with 9 bases between. This chain's CDR3 is CSAIGLPNEKLFF. The CDR3 DNA reads TGCAGTGCTATTGGACTGCCTAATGAAAAACTGTTTTTT.

The J gene is TRBJ1-2, the V gene TRBV7-9; D is unclear. V lost 5 bases to trimming and J lost 0 bases, with 16 bases between them. CDR1 is SEHNR, CDR2 FQNEAQ, per germline (reference sequence). This CDR3 comprises 16 residues. In DNA, the CDR3 is TGTGCCAGCAGCCGCCCGCTCTTCGAGACTAACTATGGCTACACCTTC. This codes for CASSRPLFETNYGYTF.

The V call is TRBV29-1, the J call TRBJ2-3; either TRBD1 or TRBD2 may fit D (5 bases each). This CDR3 spans 14 amino acids. Germline loops: CDR1 SQVTM, CDR2 ANQGSEA. Between the trimmed V and J ends, which lost 7 bases and 2 bases, there was a span of 16 bases. The CDR3, as DNA: TGCAGCGCATCCGGGACGAGTCACACAGATACGCAGTATTTT. This codes for CSASGTSHTDTQYF.

This clonotype was observed at least ten times. The chain joins TRBV12-3 or TRBV12-4 to TRBJ1-1; D is undetermined. V gave up 2 bases and J gave up 1 base, with 5 bases separating them. The CDR3 extends over 13 amino acids. The CDR3 is CASSLTRNTEAFF. The CDR3 DNA is TGTGCCAGCAGTTTAACCCGGAACACTGAAGCTTTCTTT.

This clonotype showed up just a few times. This chain connects TRBV3-1 to TRBJ1-2; 7 nucleotides agree with TRBD1. The length of the CDR3 is 15 residues. CDR1 LGHDT and CDR2 YNNKEL come from the germline V gene (reference sequence). Germline trimming cut 1 base from V and 5 bases from J; bases unmatched to any gene: 7. The CDR3: CASSQGTGEFYGYTF. Written as DNA, the CDR3 is TGTGCCAGCAGCCAAGGGACAGGCGAATTTTATGGCTACACCTTC.

The chain combines TRBV6-2 or TRBV6-3 with TRBJ2-1; 8 bases align to TRBD2. J was trimmed by 3 bases and V by 7 bases; bases with no gene match: 11. Germline V lookup: CDR1 MNHEY, CDR2 SVGEGT. The CDR3 has 16 residues. CDR3 nucleotides: TGTGCCAGCACCCCTTCCCGGACTAGCTTCTACAATGAGCAGTTCTTC. Translation: CASTPSRTSFYNEQFF.